Presented here are 21 T cell receptor beta chains from one specimen sequenced in a study of blood T cell repertoires in COVID-19 (dated by TCRdb to 2020 to 2021). Preparation of the library involved the immunoSEQ multiplex PCR assay. TCRdb limited this immuneACCESS table to in-frame rearrangements with V and J called. A share of clones is missing; checked studies link under half to unresolved V genes, and the rest is unexplained. The table for this sample lists fewer than 350,000 clones; around 86% of them were counted only once. The top ten hold around 2.1% of the sample. The specimen sequenced was peripheral blood. These receptors were collected from a woman in her thirties who had recovered from COVID-19.

V is TRBV6-5 and J is TRBJ1-3, with a tentative D call TRBD1 (5 bases). With 10 bases removed from V and 2 bases from J, the gap between germline ends came to 12 bases. The CDR3 is 13 residues long. Germline V gene sequence: CDR1 MNHEY, CDR2 SVGAGI. The CDR3, as DNA: TGTGCCACCCGACAAGGGGCTGGAAACACCATATATTTT. The encoded protein is CATRQGAGNTIYF.

Notes on this clone: Germline and junction disagree at one end, which may indicate a read error. The chain carries TRBV19 and TRBJ2-2, with a weak D call TRBD1 (5 bases). This CDR3 comprises 15 residues. Germline V lookup: CDR1 LNHDA, CDR2 SQIVND (reference sequence). The CDR3 here is CASSLDRLNTGELFF. The DNA for the CDR3 is TGTGCCAGTAGTCTAGACAGACTGAACACCGGGGAGCTGTTTTTT. The full variable domain, its missing parts supplied by reference TRBV19 and TRBJ2-2, is DGGITQSPKYLFRKEGQNVTLSCEQNLNHDAMYWYRQDPGQGLRLIYYSQIVNDFQKGDIAEGYSVSREKKESFPLTVTSAQKNPTAFYLCASSLDRLNTGELFFGEGSRLTVL.

V is TRBV2 and J is TRBJ1-6, with D hard to call. Trimming removed 6 bases at V and 5 bases at J, with 11 bases between. CDR3 size: 14 residues. Germline V lookup: CDR1 SNHLY, CDR2 FYNNEI. The DNA of the CDR3 is TGTGCCAGCAGATCCGAGGCTCATAATTCACCCCTCCACTTT. Its translation: CASRSEAHNSPLHF.

This clone was found a few times. The V gene is TRBV19, the J gene TRBJ1-5, with 10 bases fitting TRBD1. V shed 6 bases and J 5 bases; nucleotides not matched to a gene: 4. This CDR3 has 14 residues. Germline V gene lookup returns CDR1 LNHDA and CDR2 SQIVND (reference sequence). The CDR3 sequence: CASRTGGMDQPQHF. CDR3 sequence (DNA): TGTGCCAGTAGGACAGGGGGCATGGATCAGCCCCAGCATTTT.

The rearrangement joins TRBV28 to TRBJ1-5, with no clear D. The V end was cut by 6 bases, the J end by 9 bases, with 12 bases between. The CDR3 covers 12 residues. Germline V lookup: CDR1 MDHEN, CDR2 SYDVKM. This CDR3 is CASRDPRRPQHF. Here the CDR3 DNA reads TGTGCCAGCAGAGACCCTCGGAGGCCCCAGCATTTT.

This sequence joins TRBV29-1 and TRBJ2-1; 13 bases are a match to TRBD2. The CDR3 has 16 amino acids. The junction had 3 bases not matched to a gene; V was cut back by 1 base and J by 3 bases. Germline loops: CDR1 SQVTM, CDR2 ANQGSEA. In DNA, the CDR3 is TGCAGCGTTGAAGGACTAGCGGGGGGATACTACAATGAGCAGTTCTTC. The encoded protein is CSVEGLAGGYYNEQFF.

V usage is TRBV19 and J usage is TRBJ1-5; 11 bases line up with TRBD1. CDR3 length: 16 residues. CDR1 LNHDA and CDR2 SQIVND come from the germline V gene (reference sequence). V dropped 6 bases and J dropped 6; count of bases not matched to a gene: 10. CDR3: CASRPSDRGLIQPQHF. The DNA of the CDR3 is TGTGCCAGTAGGCCCTCGGACAGGGGGCTTATTCAGCCCCAGCATTTT.

The V call is TRBV10-3, the J call TRBJ1-2; 7 nucleotides align to TRBD1. Unmatched junction bases numbered 4, after V lost 0 bases and J lost 3 bases. The germline gives CDR1 ENHRY, CDR2 SYGVKD. The length of the CDR3 is 15 residues. The CDR3 nucleotides are TGTGCCATCAGTGAGTCATCCGGGACAGACTATGGCTACACCTTC. Translated: CAISESSGTDYGYTF.

The chain carries TRBV7-2 and TRBJ1-2; D is uncertain. Per germline, CDR1 SGHTA and CDR2 FQGNSA. V shed 5 bases and J shed 5 bases, with 18 bases lying between them. This CDR3 spans 15 amino acids. This CDR3 is CASSPSSGSFYGYTF. Written as DNA, the CDR3 is TGTGCCAGCAGCCCTTCCTCCGGGAGCTTTTATGGCTACACCTTC.

This clone was recorded many times. V is TRBV28 and J is TRBJ2-1; no firm D call. V was trimmed by 6 bases and J by 2 bases, leaving 11 bases between them. The CDR3 extends over 14 amino acids. The germline gives CDR1 MDHEN, CDR2 SYDVKM. CDR3 sequence reads: CASSPSRPYNEQFF. CDR3 nucleotides: TGTGCCAGCAGCCCTAGTCGGCCCTACAATGAGCAGTTCTTC.

About this clone: Other DNA sequences of this sample code for an identical CDR3. The chain uses TRBV7-2 and TRBJ2-7; 10 positions match TRBD2. Germline V gene data show CDR1 as SGHTA and CDR2 as FQGNSA. This CDR3 comprises 14 residues. J was trimmed by 3 bases and V by 3 bases; bases with no gene match: 2. CDR3 sequence (DNA): TGTGCCAGCAGCTTCAGGACTAGCGGCTACGAGCAGTACTTC. Translating gives CASSFRTSGYEQYF.

J is TRBJ1-2 and V is TRBV5-6; TRBD1 aligns across 7 bases. The germline V gene encodes CDR1 SGHDT and CDR2 YYEEEE. This CDR3 has 14 residues. V trimming: 0 bases; J trimming: 4 bases; junction bases outside the gene matches: 3. CDR3 bases: TGTGCCAGCAGCTTGGGACAGGGACTCTATGGCTACACCTTC. Its protein is CASSLGQGLYGYTF.

The V call is TRBV7-6, the J call TRBJ2-3; D might be TRBD1 (7 bases). The V and J ends lost 1 base and 2 bases respectively, with 13 bases between them. The CDR3 runs 16 residues. The germline V gene encodes CDR1 SGHVS and CDR2 FNYEAQ. CDR3 protein: CASSLDQGGNTDTQYF. DNA for the CDR3: TGTGCCAGCAGCTTAGACCAGGGGGGAAACACAGATACGCAGTATTTT.

This rearrangement joins TRBV7-2 to TRBJ1-2, with TRBD1 matching 8 bases. CDR1 SGHTA and CDR2 FQGNSA come from the germline V gene. The CDR3 is 14 residues long. J gave up 6 bases and V 5 bases, and 8 bases lay outside the gene matches. CDR3 bases: TGTGCCAGCAGCCCGCCGGGACAGGCTGATGGCTACACCTTC. Its translation is CASSPPGQADGYTF.

The rearrangement uses TRBV18 and TRBJ2-3; a possible D gene is TRBD1 (6 bases). Trimming took 5 bases from V and 0 from J, leaving 12 bases between them. CDR1 KGHSH and CDR2 LQKENI come from the germline V gene. This CDR3 has 15 residues. CDR3 region: CASSIGTTSTDTQYF. The CDR3 DNA sequence: TGTGCCAGCTCAATCGGGACAACGAGCACAGATACGCAGTATTTT.

The chain combines TRBV5-4 with TRBJ2-2, with no clear D. V dropped 0 bases and J dropped 3 bases, with 6 bases sitting between them. The CDR3 runs 14 residues. Germline values: CDR1 SGHNT, CDR2 YYREEE (reference sequence). CDR3 amino acids: CASSLDGHTGELFF. The DNA of the CDR3 is TGTGCCAGCAGCTTGGATGGGCACACCGGGGAGCTGTTTTTT.

CDR3 region: CASRTAGPSPLHF. Here the CDR3 DNA reads TGTGCCAGCCGGACAGCCGGTCCTTCACCCCTCCACTTT. The V call is TRBV28, the J call TRBJ1-6; tentative D call: TRBD1 (6 bases). Trimming cost V 8 bases and J 9 bases, with 14 bases left between them. CDR3 length: 13 amino acids. CDR1 MDHEN and CDR2 SYDVKM come from the germline V gene.

The chain joins TRBV4-1 to TRBJ1-4, with TRBD1 as a possible D gene (6 bases). Germline V gene data show CDR1 as MGHRA and CDR2 as YSYEKL. CDR3 size: 18 residues. V gave up 4 bases and J gave up 0 bases, with 18 bases separating them. CDR3 bases: TGCGCCAGCAGCCTATTGAGGGGGACCTTTGCAACTAATGAAAAACTGTTTTTT. Translated: CASSLLRGTFATNEKLFF.

The rearrangement uses TRBV14 and TRBJ2-7; 11 nucleotides line up with TRBD2. CDR3 length equals 18 residues. In germline, CDR1 is SGHDN, CDR2 FVKESK. Trimming cost V 4 bases and J 4 bases; bases outside gene matches: 15. CDR3 amino acids: CASSRRVGPSGGRYEQYF. The CDR3 DNA follows: TGTGCCAGCAGCCGAAGGGTCGGGCCTAGCGGGGGGCGGTACGAGCAGTACTTC.

The rearrangement uses TRBV19 and TRBJ1-4, with TRBD1 matching over 7 bases. Trimming took 6 bases from V and 4 from J; bases not matched to a gene: 8. Germline assignment: CDR1 LNHDA and CDR2 SQIVND (reference sequence). The CDR3 contains 15 residues. CDR3 loop: CASSPTRGRNEKLFF. CDR3 bases: TGTGCCAGTAGCCCTACAAGGGGGCGTAATGAAAAACTGTTTTTT.

The genes are TRBV6-2 or TRBV6-3 and TRBJ2-7, with a weak D call TRBD1 (5 bases). Deletions cut 5 bases from V and 8 bases from J, with 16 bases between. CDR1 and CDR2 (germline): MNHEY, SVGEGT. This CDR3 has 13 residues. CDR3 DNA: TGTGCCAGCAGTGCGGTAAGACAGTACCAGCAGTACTTC. Protein sequence: CASSAVRQYQQYF.